The sequence of this T cell receptor (beta chain) was determined in a study of cytomegalovirus exposure and HLA in healthy donors. As for the study in general: A prior analysis found roughly 100 million unique TCR beta sequences from some 190 million T cells. Study findings and constraints: Apparent HLA restriction characterized most CMV-associated TCR beta chains in a later analysis. Near-uniform donor sequencing depth was presumed by presence/absence analyses. A classifier reportedly called cytomegalovirus status with high sensitivity and specificity.

In the PCR, 60 Vbeta and 13 Jbeta primers were used. The data were produced by immunoSEQ multiplex PCR, yet TCRdb's version contains in-frame clones alone and is incomplete. The table gives under 200,000 clones; the top ten clones make up about 6.5% of it. On this clone itself: The antigen is undetermined.

CDR3 length equals 15 residues. Per the germline V gene, CDR1 is SEHNR and CDR2 is FQNEAQ (reference sequence). V was clipped by 5 bases and J by 5 bases; unmatched bases: 10. The chain links TRBV7-9 to TRBJ2-5; TRBD2 matches at 8 bases. The sequenced sample consisted of PBMCs. This receptor was obtained from a man between 25 and 39 years old in good health and CMV-seronegative. CDR3 sequence: CASSAYGRGAETQYF. The CDR3 bases are TGTGCCAGCAGCGCATACGGGAGGGGGGCGGAGACCCAGTACTTC. Together with reference TRBV7-9 and TRBJ2-5, the CDR3 gives the full variable domain: DTGVSQNPRHKITKRGQNVTFRCDPISEHNRLYWYRQTLGQGPEFLTYFQNEAQLEKSRLLSDRFSAERPKGSFSTLEIQRTEQGDSAMYLCASSAYGRGAETQYFGPGTRLLVL.